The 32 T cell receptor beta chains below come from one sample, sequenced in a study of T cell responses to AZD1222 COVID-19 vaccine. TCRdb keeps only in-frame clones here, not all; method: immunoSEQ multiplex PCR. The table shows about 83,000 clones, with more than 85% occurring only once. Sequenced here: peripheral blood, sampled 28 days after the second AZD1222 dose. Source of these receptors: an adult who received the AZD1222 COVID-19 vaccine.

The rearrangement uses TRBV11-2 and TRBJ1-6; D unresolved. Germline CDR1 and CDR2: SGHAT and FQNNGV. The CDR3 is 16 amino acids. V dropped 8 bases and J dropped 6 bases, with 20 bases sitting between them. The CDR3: CASSLVRQPLNSPLHF. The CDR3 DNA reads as TGTGCCAGCTCGCTAGTTCGGCAGCCGCTTAATTCACCCCTCCACTTT.

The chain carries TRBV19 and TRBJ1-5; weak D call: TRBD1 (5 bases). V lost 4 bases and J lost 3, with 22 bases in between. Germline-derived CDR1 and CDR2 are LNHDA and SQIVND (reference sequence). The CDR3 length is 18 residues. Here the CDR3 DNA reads TGTGCCAGTAGTACCTACCCACCGGCAGGGTGGAACAATCAGCCCCAGCATTTT. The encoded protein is CASSTYPPAGWNNQPQHF.

The CDR3 nucleotides are TGCGCCAGCAGCCCTCCGCGGGGGGCGCGCACTGAAGCTTTCTTT. Amino acids: CASSPPRGARTEAFF. The V and J genes are TRBV5-1 and TRBJ1-1, with D maybe TRBD1 (6 bases). The germline V gene has CDR1 SGHRS and CDR2 YFSETQ. The length of the CDR3 is 15 residues. Trimming shortened V by 4 bases and J by 4 bases, and 17 bases separated the two germline ends.

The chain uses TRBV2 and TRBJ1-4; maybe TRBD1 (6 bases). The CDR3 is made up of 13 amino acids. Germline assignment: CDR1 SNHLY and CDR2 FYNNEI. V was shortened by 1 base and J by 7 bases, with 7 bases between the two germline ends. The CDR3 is CASSEGGAEKLFF. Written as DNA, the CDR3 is TGTGCCAGCAGTGAAGGGGGGGCTGAAAAACTGTTTTTT.

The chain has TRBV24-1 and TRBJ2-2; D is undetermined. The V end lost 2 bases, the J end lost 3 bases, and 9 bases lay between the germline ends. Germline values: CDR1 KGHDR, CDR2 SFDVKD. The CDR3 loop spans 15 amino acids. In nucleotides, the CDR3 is TGTGCCACCAGTGATTCCCATCGCGACACCGGGGAGCTGTTTTTT. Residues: CATSDSHRDTGELFF.

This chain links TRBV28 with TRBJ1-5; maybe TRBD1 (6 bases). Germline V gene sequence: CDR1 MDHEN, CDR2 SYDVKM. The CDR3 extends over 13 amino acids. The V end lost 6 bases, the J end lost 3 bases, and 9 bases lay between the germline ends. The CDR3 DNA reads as TGTGCCAGCAGCTGGGACAACAATCAGCCCCAGCATTTT. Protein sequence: CASSWDNNQPQHF.

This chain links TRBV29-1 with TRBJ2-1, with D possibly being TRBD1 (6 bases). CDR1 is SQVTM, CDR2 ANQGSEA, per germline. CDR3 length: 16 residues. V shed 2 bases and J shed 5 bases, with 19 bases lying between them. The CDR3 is CSVERRGRGGHNEQFF. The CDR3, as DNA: TGCAGCGTTGAACGGCGTGGCAGGGGTGGGCACAATGAGCAGTTCTTC.

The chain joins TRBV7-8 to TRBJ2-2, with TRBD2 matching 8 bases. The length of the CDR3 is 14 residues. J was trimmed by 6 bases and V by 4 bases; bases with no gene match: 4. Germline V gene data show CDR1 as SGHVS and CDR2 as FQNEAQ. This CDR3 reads CASSSWTSPGELFF. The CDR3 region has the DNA TGTGCCAGCAGCTCATGGACTAGCCCCGGGGAGCTGTTTTTT. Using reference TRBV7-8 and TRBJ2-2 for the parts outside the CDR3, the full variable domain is GAGVSQSPRYKVAKRGQDVALRCDPISGHVSLFWYQQALGQGPEFLTYFQNEAQLDKSGLPSDRFFAERPEGSVSTLKIQRTQQEDSAVYLCASSSWTSPGELFFGEGSRLTVL.

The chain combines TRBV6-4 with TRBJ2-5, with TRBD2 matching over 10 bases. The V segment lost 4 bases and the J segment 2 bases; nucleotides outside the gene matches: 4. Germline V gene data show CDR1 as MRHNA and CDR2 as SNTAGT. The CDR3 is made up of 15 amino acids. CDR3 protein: CASSVRAGGQETQYF. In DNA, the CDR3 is TGTGCCAGCAGTGTCCGAGCGGGAGGGCAAGAGACCCAGTACTTC.

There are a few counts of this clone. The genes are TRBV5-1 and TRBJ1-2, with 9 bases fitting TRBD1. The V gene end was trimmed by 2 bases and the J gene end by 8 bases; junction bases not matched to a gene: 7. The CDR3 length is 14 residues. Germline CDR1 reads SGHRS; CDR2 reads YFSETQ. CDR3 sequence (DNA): TGCGCCAGCAGCTTAAACAGGGGGCAAGAAGGCTACACCTTC. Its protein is CASSLNRGQEGYTF.

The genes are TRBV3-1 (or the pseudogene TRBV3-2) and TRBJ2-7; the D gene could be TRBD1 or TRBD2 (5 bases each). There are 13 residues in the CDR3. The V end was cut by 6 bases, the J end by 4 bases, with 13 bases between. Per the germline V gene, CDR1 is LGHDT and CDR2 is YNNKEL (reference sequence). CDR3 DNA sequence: TGTGCCAGCAGTTTCGGGGCCAATTACGAGCAGTACTTC. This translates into CASSFGANYEQYF.

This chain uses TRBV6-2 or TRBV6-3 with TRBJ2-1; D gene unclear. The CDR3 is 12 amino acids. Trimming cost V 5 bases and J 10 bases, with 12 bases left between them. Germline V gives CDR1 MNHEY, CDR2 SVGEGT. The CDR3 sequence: CASSIPYGEQFF. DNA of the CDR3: TGTGCCAGCAGTATCCCATACGGAGAGCAGTTCTTC.

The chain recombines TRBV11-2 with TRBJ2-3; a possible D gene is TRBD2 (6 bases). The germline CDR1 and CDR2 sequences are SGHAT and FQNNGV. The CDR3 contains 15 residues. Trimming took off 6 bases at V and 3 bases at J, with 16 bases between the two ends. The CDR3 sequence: CASRGMGGFTDTQYF. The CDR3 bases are TGTGCCAGCAGAGGCATGGGGGGTTTTACAGATACGCAGTATTTT.

This CDR3 reads CASRFAATYNEQFF. The CDR3 DNA is TGTGCCAGCAGATTTGCCGCTACTTACAATGAGCAGTTCTTC. This chain uses TRBV6-5 with TRBJ2-1; D unclear. Germline assignment: CDR1 MNHEY and CDR2 SVGAGI. V shed 6 bases and J shed 4 bases, with 13 bases lying between them. CDR3 length: 14 amino acids.

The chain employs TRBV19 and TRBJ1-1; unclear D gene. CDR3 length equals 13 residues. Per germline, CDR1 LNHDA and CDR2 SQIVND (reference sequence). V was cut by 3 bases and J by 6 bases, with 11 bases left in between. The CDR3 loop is CASSIGGTAEAFF. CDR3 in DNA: TGTGCCAGTAGTATCGGTGGAACCGCTGAAGCTTTCTTT.

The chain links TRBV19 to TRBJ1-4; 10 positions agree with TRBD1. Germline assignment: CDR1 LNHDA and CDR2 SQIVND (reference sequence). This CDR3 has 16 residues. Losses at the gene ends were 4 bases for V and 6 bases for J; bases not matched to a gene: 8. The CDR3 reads CASSTTGGHPDEKLFF. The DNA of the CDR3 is TGTGCCAGTAGTACGACAGGGGGCCACCCGGATGAAAAACTGTTTTTT.

CDR3 DNA: TGTGCCAGCATCCGCGGCAGGGAAGACTATGGCTACACCTTC. Its protein is CASIRGREDYGYTF. This chain links TRBV28 with TRBJ1-2; the D gene is possibly TRBD1 (5 bases). Germline loops: CDR1 MDHEN, CDR2 SYDVKM. CDR3 length: 14 residues. Trimming took off 7 bases at V and 3 bases at J, with 15 bases between the two ends.

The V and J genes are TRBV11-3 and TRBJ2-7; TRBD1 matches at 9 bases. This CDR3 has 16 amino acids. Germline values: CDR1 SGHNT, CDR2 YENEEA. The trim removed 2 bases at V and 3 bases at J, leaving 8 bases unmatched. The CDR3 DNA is TGTGCCAGCAGCTTACCCGCGACAGGGGGGAACTACGAGCAGTACTTC. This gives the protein CASSLPATGGNYEQYF.

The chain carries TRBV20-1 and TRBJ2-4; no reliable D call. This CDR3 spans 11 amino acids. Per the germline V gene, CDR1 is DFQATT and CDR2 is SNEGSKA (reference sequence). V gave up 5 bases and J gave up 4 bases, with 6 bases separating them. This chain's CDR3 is CSALDKNIQYF. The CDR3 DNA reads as TGCAGTGCTTTAGATAAAAACATTCAGTACTTC.

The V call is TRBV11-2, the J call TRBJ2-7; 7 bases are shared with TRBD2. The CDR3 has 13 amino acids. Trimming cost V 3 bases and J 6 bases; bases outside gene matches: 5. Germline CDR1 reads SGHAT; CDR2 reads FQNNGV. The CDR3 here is CASSLGGVSEQYF. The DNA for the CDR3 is TGTGCCAGCAGCTTGGGAGGGGTCAGCGAGCAGTACTTC.

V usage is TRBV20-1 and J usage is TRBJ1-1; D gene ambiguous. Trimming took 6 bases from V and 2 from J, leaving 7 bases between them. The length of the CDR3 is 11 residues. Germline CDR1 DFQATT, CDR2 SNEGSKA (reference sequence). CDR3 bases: TGCAGTGCGAGACGTAACACTGAAGCTTTCTTT. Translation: CSARRNTEAFF.

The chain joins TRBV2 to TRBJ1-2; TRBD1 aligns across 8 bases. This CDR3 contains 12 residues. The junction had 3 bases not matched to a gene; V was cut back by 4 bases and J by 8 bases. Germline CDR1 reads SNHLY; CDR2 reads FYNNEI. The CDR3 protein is CASSGTGPGYTF. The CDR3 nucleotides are TGTGCCAGCAGTGGGACAGGGCCCGGCTACACCTTC.

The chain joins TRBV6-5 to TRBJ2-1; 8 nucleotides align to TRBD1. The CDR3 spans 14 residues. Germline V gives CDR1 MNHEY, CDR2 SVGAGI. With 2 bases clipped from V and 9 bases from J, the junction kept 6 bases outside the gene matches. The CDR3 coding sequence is TGTGCCAGCAGTTACGGGACAGGCGTGGTTGAGCAGTTCTTC. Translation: CASSYGTGVVEQFF.

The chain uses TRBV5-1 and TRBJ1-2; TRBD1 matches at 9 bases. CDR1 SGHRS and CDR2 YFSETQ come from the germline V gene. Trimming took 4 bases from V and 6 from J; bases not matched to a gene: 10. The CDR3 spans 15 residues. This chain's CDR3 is CASSQRPGQGNGYTF. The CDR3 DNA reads TGCGCCAGCAGCCAGAGGCCGGGACAGGGAAATGGCTACACCTTC. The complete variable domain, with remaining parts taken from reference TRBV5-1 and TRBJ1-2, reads KAGVTQTPRYLIKTRGQQVTLSCSPISGHRSVSWYQQTPGQGLQFLFEYFSETQRNKGNFPGRFSGRQFSNSRSEMNVSTLELGDSALYLCASSQRPGQGNGYTFGSGTRLTVV.

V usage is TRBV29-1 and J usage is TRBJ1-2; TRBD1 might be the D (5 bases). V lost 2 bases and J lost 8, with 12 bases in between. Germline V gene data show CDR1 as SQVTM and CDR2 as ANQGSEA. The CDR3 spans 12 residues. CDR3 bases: TGCAGCGTTGAACACGGGGGAGGGGGCTACACCTTC. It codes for CSVEHGGGGYTF.

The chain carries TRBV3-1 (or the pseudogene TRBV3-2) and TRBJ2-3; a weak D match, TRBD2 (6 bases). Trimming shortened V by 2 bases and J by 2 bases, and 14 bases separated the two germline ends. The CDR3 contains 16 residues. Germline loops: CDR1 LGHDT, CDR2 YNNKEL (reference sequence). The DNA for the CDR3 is TGTGCCAGCAGCCAAAGGACTACCGGGTCCACAGATACGCAGTATTTT. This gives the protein CASSQRTTGSTDTQYF.

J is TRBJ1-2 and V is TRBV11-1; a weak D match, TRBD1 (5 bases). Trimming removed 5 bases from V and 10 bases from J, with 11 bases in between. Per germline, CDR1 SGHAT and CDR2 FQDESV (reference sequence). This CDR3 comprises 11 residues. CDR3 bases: TGTGCCAGCAGCGACCCGGGGGTCTACACCTTC. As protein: CASSDPGVYTF.

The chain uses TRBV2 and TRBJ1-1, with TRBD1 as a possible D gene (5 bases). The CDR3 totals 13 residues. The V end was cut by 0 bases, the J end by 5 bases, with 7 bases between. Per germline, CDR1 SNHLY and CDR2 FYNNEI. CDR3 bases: TGTGCCAGCAGTGAAGCTGGGGCGACTGAAGCTTTCTTT. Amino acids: CASSEAGATEAFF.

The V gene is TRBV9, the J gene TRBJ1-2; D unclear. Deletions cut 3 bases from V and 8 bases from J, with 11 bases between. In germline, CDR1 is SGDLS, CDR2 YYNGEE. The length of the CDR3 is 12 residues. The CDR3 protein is CASSGTRGGYTF. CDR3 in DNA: TGTGCCAGCAGCGGAACACGCGGCGGCTACACCTTC.

For the CDR3, the DNA is TGTGCCGGGGGGGGTTATAGCAATCAGCCCCAGCATTTT. Translated: CAGGGYSNQPQHF. This chain connects TRBV28 to TRBJ1-5, with a weak D call TRBD1 (5 bases). This CDR3 contains 13 residues. Trimming cost V 11 bases and J 0 bases, with 11 bases left between them. Germline assignment: CDR1 MDHEN and CDR2 SYDVKM.

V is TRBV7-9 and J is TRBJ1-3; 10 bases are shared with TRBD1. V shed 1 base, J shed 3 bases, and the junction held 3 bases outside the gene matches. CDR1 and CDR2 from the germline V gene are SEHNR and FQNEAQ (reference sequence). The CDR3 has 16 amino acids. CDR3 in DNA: TGTGCCAGCAGCTTAGGGACAGGGGGAAGTGGAAACACCATATATTTT. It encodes CASSLGTGGSGNTIYF.

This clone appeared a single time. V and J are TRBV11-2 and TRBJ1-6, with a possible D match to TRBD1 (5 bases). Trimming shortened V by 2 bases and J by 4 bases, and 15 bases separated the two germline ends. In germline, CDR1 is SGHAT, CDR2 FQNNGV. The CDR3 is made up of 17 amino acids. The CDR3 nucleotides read TGTGCCAGCAGCTTATCTCTGGGGCTTTCATATAATTCACCCCTCCACTTT. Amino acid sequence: CASSLSLGLSYNSPLHF.